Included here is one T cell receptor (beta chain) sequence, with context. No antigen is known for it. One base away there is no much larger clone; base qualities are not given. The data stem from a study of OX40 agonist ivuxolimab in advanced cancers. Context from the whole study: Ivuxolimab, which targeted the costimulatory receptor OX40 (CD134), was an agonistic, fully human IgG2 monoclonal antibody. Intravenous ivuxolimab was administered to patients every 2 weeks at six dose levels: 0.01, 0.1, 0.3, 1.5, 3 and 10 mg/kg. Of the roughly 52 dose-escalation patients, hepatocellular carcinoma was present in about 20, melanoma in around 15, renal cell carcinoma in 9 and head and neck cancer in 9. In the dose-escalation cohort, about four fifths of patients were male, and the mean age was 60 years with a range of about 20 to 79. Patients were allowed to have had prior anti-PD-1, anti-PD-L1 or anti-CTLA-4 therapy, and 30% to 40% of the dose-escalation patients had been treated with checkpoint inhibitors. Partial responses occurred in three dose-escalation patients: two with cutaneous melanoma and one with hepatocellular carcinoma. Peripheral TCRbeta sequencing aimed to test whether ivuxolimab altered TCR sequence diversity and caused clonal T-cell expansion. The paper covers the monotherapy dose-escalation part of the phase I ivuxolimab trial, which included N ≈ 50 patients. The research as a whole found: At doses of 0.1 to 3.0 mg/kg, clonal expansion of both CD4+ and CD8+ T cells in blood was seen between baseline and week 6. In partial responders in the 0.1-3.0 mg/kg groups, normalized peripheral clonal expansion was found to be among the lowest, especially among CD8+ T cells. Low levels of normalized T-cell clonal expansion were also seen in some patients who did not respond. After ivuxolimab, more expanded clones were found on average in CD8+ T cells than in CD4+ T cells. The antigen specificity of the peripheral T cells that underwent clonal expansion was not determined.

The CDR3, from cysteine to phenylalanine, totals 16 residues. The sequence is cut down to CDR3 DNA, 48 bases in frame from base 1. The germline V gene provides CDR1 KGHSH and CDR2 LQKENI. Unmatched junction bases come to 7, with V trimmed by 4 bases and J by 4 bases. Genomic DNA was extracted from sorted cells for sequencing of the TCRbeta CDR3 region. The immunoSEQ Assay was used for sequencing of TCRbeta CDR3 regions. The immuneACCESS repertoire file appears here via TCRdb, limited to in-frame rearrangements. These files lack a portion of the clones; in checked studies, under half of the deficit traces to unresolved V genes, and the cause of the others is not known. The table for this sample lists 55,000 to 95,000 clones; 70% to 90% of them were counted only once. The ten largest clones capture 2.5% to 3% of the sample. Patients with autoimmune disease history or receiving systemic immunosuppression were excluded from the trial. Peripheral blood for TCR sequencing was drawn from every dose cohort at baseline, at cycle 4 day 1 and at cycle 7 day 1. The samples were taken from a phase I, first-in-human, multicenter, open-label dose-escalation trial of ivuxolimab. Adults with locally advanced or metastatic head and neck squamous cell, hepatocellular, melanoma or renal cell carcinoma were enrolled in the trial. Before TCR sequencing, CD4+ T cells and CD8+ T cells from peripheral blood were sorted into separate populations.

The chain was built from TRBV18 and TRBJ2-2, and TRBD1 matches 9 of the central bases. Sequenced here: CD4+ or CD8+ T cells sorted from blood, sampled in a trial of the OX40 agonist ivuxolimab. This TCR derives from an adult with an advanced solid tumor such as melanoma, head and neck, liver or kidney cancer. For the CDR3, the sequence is CASSRPGTGITGELFF. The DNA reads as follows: TGTGCCAGCTCACGCCCGGGGACAGGGATCACCGGGGAGCTGTTTTTT.